These T cell receptor beta chains were read from a single sample in a study of blood T cell repertoires in COVID-19. The assay was immunoSEQ multiplex PCR, and TCRdb's table has in-frame clones only and misses some. The profile shows over 150,000 clones, 84% of them singletons. Sequencing input: peripheral blood. The receptors shown here come from a woman aged 80 or over with COVID-19, enrolled during active disease. Each CDR3 is given with its conserved first and last residue. The D gene is left open where the match is weak. Only part of the rows carry a size: once, few, many, or a class if the clone is expanded.

J	V	D	size	CDR3	DNA
TRBJ1-1	TRBV19	-	few	CASSIGVTNTEAFF	TGTGCCAGTAGTATCGGGGTTACGAACACTGAAGCTTTCTTT
TRBJ1-4	TRBV19	-	-	CASSSRTENEKLFF	TGTGCCAGTAGTTCGAGGACAGAGAATGAAAAACTGTTTTTT
TRBJ2-3	TRBV5-1	-	-	CASSQQSTDTQYF	TGCGCCAGCAGCCAACAGAGCACAGATACGCAGTATTTT
TRBJ1-4	TRBV19	-	-	CASQSRGETLFF	TGTGCCAGTCAAAGTCGGGGAGAAACACTGTTTTTT
TRBJ2-7	TRBV7-3	-	-	CAIRRESVGEQYF	TGTGCCATTAGACGGGAGTCGGTAGGCGAGCAGTACTTC
TRBJ1-1	TRBV2	-	-	CASSYRAAGTEAFF	TGTGCCAGCAGCTACAGGGCCGCGGGCACTGAAGCTTTCTTT
TRBJ1-6	TRBV27	TRBD1	-	CASSFRQGFSSPLHF	TGTGCCAGCAGTTTCCGACAGGGTTTCTCCTCACCCCTCCACTTT
TRBJ2-1	TRBV3-1/TRBV3-2	TRBD1	-	CASSHAIGQGKVDEQFF	TGTGCCAGCAGCCACGCGATCGGACAGGGGAAGGTTGATGAGCAGTTCTTC
TRBJ2-1	TRBV6-5	TRBD1	-	CASSRQGSYNEQFF	TGTGCCAGCAGTAGACAGGGGTCCTACAATGAGCAGTTCTTC
TRBJ1-2	TRBV18	-	-	CASSPSDGYTF	TGTGCCAGCTCACCGTCAGATGGCTACACCTTC
TRBJ1-1	TRBV9	-	once	CASSVAGGMNTEAFF	TGTGCCAGCAGCGTAGCCGGGGGGATGAACACTGAAGCTTTCTTT
TRBJ1-1	TRBV5-1	TRBD1	-	CASSLTGQGIGTEAFF	TGCGCCAGCAGCTTGACCGGACAGGGGATTGGCACTGAAGCTTTCTTT
TRBJ2-7	TRBV7-9	-	-	CASSPWGVTSYEQYF	TGTGCCAGCAGCCCCTGGGGGGTCACCTCCTACGAGCAGTACTTC
TRBJ2-1	TRBV9	-	-	CASTLSLSYNEQFF	TGTGCCAGCACCCTTAGCCTTTCCTACAATGAGCAGTTCTTC
TRBJ1-1	TRBV4-1	TRBD1	-	CASSQSGQMNTEAFF	TGCGCCAGCAGCCAGTCGGGACAGATGAACACTGAAGCTTTCTTT
TRBJ2-3	TRBV4-3	-	-	CASSQEGRRGTDTQYF	TGCGCCAGCAGCCAAGAGGGGAGGAGGGGAACAGATACGCAGTATTTT
TRBJ2-3	TRBV11-2	-	many	CASSSHDGTLFTDTQYF	TGTGCCAGCAGCTCCCACGATGGGACACTATTCACAGATACGCAGTATTTT
TRBJ1-2	TRBV6-6	-	-	CASSYSITSGNYGYTF	TGTGCCAGCAGTTACTCGATCACCTCCGGGAACTATGGCTACACCTTC
TRBJ2-1	TRBV19	TRBD1	few	CASSIRQGYYEQFF	TGTGCCAGTAGTATACGACAGGGGTACTATGAGCAGTTCTTC
TRBJ2-4	TRBV28	TRBD1	once	CASNKFRDRRYIQYF	TGTGCCAGCAATAAATTCCGGGACAGGAGGTACATTCAGTACTTC
TRBJ1-1	TRBV27	-	-	CASRSDRANTEAFF	TGTGCCAGCAGATCGGACAGAGCGAACACTGAAGCTTTCTTT
TRBJ1-4	TRBV5-6	-	-	CASSPTGTTNEKLFF	TGTGCCAGCAGCCCCACGGGTACAACTAATGAAAAACTGTTTTTT
TRBJ1-2	TRBV3-1/TRBV3-2	-	-	CASRASGQYGYTF	TGTGCCAGCAGGGCCTCTGGGCAATATGGCTACACCTTC
TRBJ2-6	TRBV2	-	-	CASSEQGVGANVLTF	TGTGCCAGCAGTGAACAGGGTGTTGGGGCCAACGTCCTGACTTTC